The 27 T cell receptor beta chains below were found in one sample sequenced in a study of T cells after yellow fever vaccination. TCRdb passed the 5' RACE reads through MiXCR, listing each CDR3 protein once. The table lists about 260,000 distinct CDR3 sequences, roughly 4.8% of them singletons, with 2.5% to 4% in the top ten. The sample consisted of CD4+ T cells sorted from PBMCs, taken on the day of the yellow fever booster vaccination. All receptors derive from a man between 18 and 29 years old who received the YFV17D yellow fever vaccine.

This clonotype was observed a few times. The rearrangement links TRBV24-1 to TRBJ2-7; perhaps TRBD1 as D (6 bases). V was trimmed by 1 base and J by 12 bases, leaving 21 bases between them. The CDR3 length is 15 residues. Germline loops: CDR1 KGHDR, CDR2 SFDVKD. DNA for the CDR3: TGTGCCACCAGTGATTTCGAAGGGGAAAGAAGCAGGGGGTACTTC. It codes for CATSDFEGERSRGYF.

There are many counts of this clonotype. This chain uses TRBV10-3 with TRBJ2-7, with D unclear. The CDR3 is made up of 14 amino acids. In germline, CDR1 is ENHRY, CDR2 SYGVKD. Trimming cost V 0 bases and J 3 bases, with 9 bases left between them. In nucleotides, the CDR3 is TGTGCCATCAGTGAGTCAATCGCAAACTACGAGCAGTACGTC. This encodes CAISESIANYEQYV.

The chain has TRBV6-2 or TRBV6-3 and TRBJ2-1; no firm D call. The CDR3 sequence is 12 residues long. Trimming left V 6 bases short and J 3 bases short, with 6 bases between. Looked up from germline, CDR1 is MNHEY and CDR2 is SVGEGT. CDR3 DNA: TGTGCCAGCAGGGTTAGCTACAATGAGCAGTTCTTC. It specifies CASRVSYNEQFF.

CDR3 residues: CASSDRTSTEAFF. The CDR3 DNA sequence: TGTGCCAGCAGCGACAGGACAAGCACTGAAGCTTTCTTT. The chain employs TRBV5-4 and TRBJ1-1, with D possibly being TRBD1 (6 bases). Trimming cost V 4 bases and J 4 bases, with 11 bases left between them. The length of the CDR3 is 13 residues. In germline, CDR1 is SGHNT, CDR2 YYREEE (reference sequence).

The sample holds a few counts of this clonotype. This chain joins TRBV12-3 or TRBV12-4 and TRBJ1-2; D is possibly TRBD1 (5 bases). Trimming left V 6 bases short and J 7 bases short, with 18 bases between. CDR3 size: 14 residues. The CDR3 coding sequence is TGTGCCAGCAGCCCCTTCGGGGGGGTGAGTGGCTACACCTTC. The encoded protein is CASSPFGGVSGYTF.

In the case of this clonotype: A much bigger clone sits one base away, suggesting this may be a read error. V gene TRBV12-3 or TRBV12-4 combines with J gene TRBJ2-3, with D uncertain. V was shortened by 3 bases and J by 1 base, with 8 bases between the two germline ends. The CDR3 totals 14 residues. The CDR3 region is CASSFGWGTDTQYF. In DNA, the CDR3 is TGTGCCAGCAGTTTTGGGTGGGGCACAGATACGCAGTATTTT.

This sequence joins TRBV6-1 and TRBJ1-5; D might be TRBD1 (5 bases). The CDR3 sequence is 14 residues long. Germline assignment: CDR1 MNHNS and CDR2 SASEGT. The V gene lost 4 bases and the J gene lost 3 bases, with 10 bases spanning the gap. The CDR3 reads CASSGGRNNQPQHF. The CDR3 DNA sequence: TGTGCCAGCAGTGGGGGACGGAACAATCAGCCCCAGCATTTT.

The rearrangement joins TRBV6-2 or TRBV6-3 to TRBJ2-7; D may match TRBD1 or TRBD2 (5 bases each). The CDR3 covers 14 residues. V was pared by 6 bases and J by 4 bases, with 16 bases between. Germline V gene sequence: CDR1 MNHEY, CDR2 SVGEGT. Here the CDR3 reads CASSYLGARYEQYF. CDR3 nucleotides: TGTGCCAGCAGCTACCTCGGGGCGCGGTACGAGCAGTACTTC.

The V gene is TRBV20-1, the J gene TRBJ2-7, with D perhaps given as TRBD1 or TRBD2 (5 bases each). V lost 5 bases, J lost 7 bases, and 21 bases lay in between. CDR3 size: 14 residues. Germline-derived CDR1 and CDR2 are DFQATT and SNEGSKA (reference sequence). The CDR3 DNA reads as TGCAGTGCTCGGACCCGGGACCTACTGGGGGAGCAGTACGTC. This gives the protein CSARTRDLLGEQYV.

This clonotype was seen a few times. The chain couples TRBV5-1 to TRBJ1-3, with D possibly TRBD1 on 6 matching bases. Germline lookup yields CDR1 SGHRS and CDR2 YFSETQ. This CDR3 has 15 residues. Trimming took 4 bases from V and 1 from J, leaving 12 bases between them. CDR3 loop: CASSTETGSGNTIYF. In nucleotides, the CDR3 is TGCGCCAGCAGCACTGAAACAGGGTCTGGAAACACCATATATTTT. Complete variable domain (other parts from reference TRBV5-1 and TRBJ1-3): KAGVTQTPRYLIKTRGQQVTLSCSPISGHRSVSWYQQTPGQGLQFLFEYFSETQRNKGNFPGRFSGRQFSNSRSEMNVSTLELGDSALYLCASSTETGSGNTIYFGEGSWLTVV.

The chain carries TRBV4-3 and TRBJ2-1, with TRBD2 as a possible D gene (6 bases). Trimming took off 0 bases at V and 2 bases at J, with 14 bases between the two ends. CDR1 LGHNA and CDR2 YSLEER come from the germline V gene. The CDR3 spans 17 residues. As DNA, the CDR3 is TGCGCCAGCAGCCAAGATCGGACGCGGGGCCCCTACAATGAGCAGTTCTTC. Its protein product is CASSQDRTRGPYNEQFF.

The V and J genes are TRBV4-2 and TRBJ1-5, with D uncertain. Germline lookup yields CDR1 LGHNA and CDR2 YNFKEQ. There are 14 residues in the CDR3. With 0 bases removed from V and 3 bases from J, the gap between germline ends came to 6 bases. The CDR3 sequence is CASSQDGVNQPQHF. CDR3 bases: TGTGCCAGCAGCCAAGATGGGGTCAATCAGCCCCAGCATTTT.

This clonotype was seen more than once but under ten times. This rearrangement joins TRBV5-4 to TRBJ1-6, with D uncertain. V was trimmed by 4 bases and J by 14 bases, leaving 16 bases between them. Germline V gene lookup returns CDR1 SGHNT and CDR2 YYREEE (reference sequence). The CDR3 runs to 13 residues. CDR3 bases: TGTGCCAGCAGCCGGCCCGAGGACGGCACCCTCCACTTT. Its protein product is CASSRPEDGTLHF.

The chain carries TRBV7-6 and TRBJ2-5, with 13 bases that match TRBD2. Germline CDR1 SGHVS, CDR2 FNYEAQ. Trimming cost V 0 bases and J 5 bases; bases outside gene matches: 6. The CDR3 spans 17 residues. CDR3 residues: CASSLARPTSGGETQYF. In DNA, the CDR3 is TGTGCCAGCAGCTTAGCGCGTCCGACTAGCGGGGGGGAGACCCAGTACTTC.

V is TRBV5-1 and J is TRBJ2-5; no reliable D call. Germline lookup yields CDR1 SGHRS and CDR2 YFSETQ. The length of the CDR3 is 14 residues. The V end was cut by 2 bases, the J end by 1 base, with 9 bases between. The CDR3 DNA sequence: TGCGCCAGCAGCTTCCGGCAGATCCAAGAGACCCAGTACTTC. Its translation is CASSFRQIQETQYF.

The genes are TRBV5-1 and TRBJ2-2; D ambiguous. CDR1 is SGHRS, CDR2 YFSETQ, per germline. There are 13 residues in the CDR3. V dropped 2 bases and J dropped 6 bases, with 8 bases sitting between them. This CDR3 is CASSFRAPGELFF. The CDR3 DNA is TGCGCCAGCAGCTTTCGAGCTCCCGGGGAGCTGTTTTTT. The entire variable domain, with the rest obtained from reference TRBV5-1 and TRBJ2-2, is as follows: KAGVTQTPRYLIKTRGQQVTLSCSPISGHRSVSWYQQTPGQGLQFLFEYFSETQRNKGNFPGRFSGRQFSNSRSEMNVSTLELGDSALYLCASSFRAPGELFFGEGSRLTVL.

This clonotype was counted only a few times. The rearrangement links TRBV6-1 to TRBJ2-2; tentative D call: TRBD2 (6 bases). The germline V gene encodes CDR1 MNHNS and CDR2 SASEGT. The V and J ends lost 6 bases and 0 bases respectively, with 8 bases between them. This CDR3 is built from 14 residues. CDR3 residues: CASRSSANTGELFF. The CDR3 DNA reads as TGTGCCAGCAGGTCTAGCGCGAACACCGGGGAGCTGTTTTTT.

This clonotype was seen many times. This chain uses TRBV12-3 or TRBV12-4 with TRBJ1-1; no clear D gene. The CDR3 is 14 amino acids. The germline V and J ends were trimmed by 4 bases and 3 bases, with 12 bases remaining between them. The CDR3 region is CASSSGPGHTEAFF. For the CDR3, the DNA is TGTGCCAGCAGTTCCGGCCCCGGCCACACTGAAGCTTTCTTT.

This chain uses TRBV7-2 with TRBJ2-1; 9 bases are shared with TRBD1. Per the germline V gene, CDR1 is SGHTA and CDR2 is FQGNSA. The CDR3 contains 14 residues. Trimming took 4 bases from V and 9 from J; bases not matched to a gene: 7. DNA of the CDR3: TGTGCCAGCAGCTCCTACAGGGGGCGCGGTGAGCAGTTCTTC. It encodes CASSSYRGRGEQFF.

This clonotype was seen more than once but under ten times. The rearrangement uses TRBV14 and TRBJ1-2; D not certain. The germline V gene has CDR1 SGHDN and CDR2 FVKESK. Trimming cost V 4 bases and J 6 bases, with 12 bases left between them. CDR3 length: 13 residues. The CDR3 coding sequence is TGTGCCAGCAGCCCTCCGGGGATCAATGGCTACACCTTC. Its translation is CASSPPGINGYTF.

Many counts were recorded for this clonotype. This sequence joins TRBV5-1 and TRBJ2-3, with no clear D. Germline loops: CDR1 SGHRS, CDR2 YFSETQ. This CDR3 spans 14 amino acids. Deletions cut 3 bases from V and 4 bases from J, with 12 bases between. DNA of the CDR3: TGCGCCAGCAGCTCTAGTTTCGTGGCAGATACGCAGTATTTT. It yields the protein CASSSSFVADTQYF. Full variable domain (rest looked up from reference TRBV5-1 and TRBJ2-3): KAGVTQTPRYLIKTRGQQVTLSCSPISGHRSVSWYQQTPGQGLQFLFEYFSETQRNKGNFPGRFSGRQFSNSRSEMNVSTLELGDSALYLCASSSSFVADTQYFGPGTRLTVL.

CDR3 DNA sequence: TGTGCCAGCAACCATTCCCCGGACAGTTTAGATACGCAGTATTTT. As protein: CASNHSPDSLDTQYF. The chain links TRBV7-9 to TRBJ2-3; possibly TRBD1 for D (6 bases). The CDR3 length is 15 residues. The V gene's germline CDR1 is SEHNR and CDR2 FQNEAQ (reference sequence). Trimming removed 7 bases from V and 5 bases from J, with 19 bases in between.

This clonotype was seen only a few times. This sequence joins TRBV4-1 and TRBJ1-5; D is possibly TRBD1 (5 bases). CDR1 MGHRA and CDR2 YSYEKL come from the germline V gene. The CDR3 is made up of 13 amino acids. V was pared by 4 bases and J by 8 bases, with 12 bases between. The CDR3 region has the DNA TGCGCCAGCAGCCCCCCGGGGCGGGAGCCCCAGCATTTT. Translated: CASSPPGREPQHF.

The chain combines TRBV20-1 with TRBJ1-1; no reliable D call. This CDR3 has 13 residues. Between the trimmed V and J ends, which lost 1 base and 7 bases, there was a span of 13 bases. Germline CDR1 reads DFQATT; CDR2 reads SNEGSKA (reference sequence). The CDR3 region is CSARGRADGEAFF. The CDR3 DNA reads TGCAGTGCTAGAGGCCGGGCTGATGGTGAAGCTTTCTTT.

This clonotype turned up a few times. In DNA, the CDR3 is TGTGCCAGCAACGACAGGGGGCTAGGCGAGCAGTACGTC. Protein sequence: CASNDRGLGEQYV. V and J are TRBV6-2 or TRBV6-3 and TRBJ2-7, with 10 bases matching TRBD1. CDR1 and CDR2 (germline): MNHEY, SVGEGT. The trim removed 7 bases at V and 6 bases at J, leaving 6 bases unmatched. The CDR3 has 13 amino acids.

This clonotype was counted many times. The V call is TRBV11-2, the J call TRBJ2-2; D uncertain. The length of the CDR3 is 17 residues. The germline CDR1 and CDR2 sequences are SGHAT and FQNNGV. V was cut by 4 bases and J by 1 base, with 16 bases left in between. The CDR3 nucleotides are TGTGCCAGCAGCTCCTTTACAGTATTCGTGAACACCGGGGAGCTGTTTTTT. The encoded protein is CASSSFTVFVNTGELFF.

The sample holds many counts of this clonotype. The chain recombines TRBV7-9 with TRBJ2-5; D unresolved. CDR3 length equals 13 residues. Trimming left V 5 bases short and J 1 base short, with 8 bases between. Per the germline V gene, CDR1 is SEHNR and CDR2 is FQNEAQ (reference sequence). The CDR3 reads CASSTRGQETQYF. Written as DNA, the CDR3 is TGTGCCAGCAGCACCAGAGGCCAAGAGACCCAGTACTTC.